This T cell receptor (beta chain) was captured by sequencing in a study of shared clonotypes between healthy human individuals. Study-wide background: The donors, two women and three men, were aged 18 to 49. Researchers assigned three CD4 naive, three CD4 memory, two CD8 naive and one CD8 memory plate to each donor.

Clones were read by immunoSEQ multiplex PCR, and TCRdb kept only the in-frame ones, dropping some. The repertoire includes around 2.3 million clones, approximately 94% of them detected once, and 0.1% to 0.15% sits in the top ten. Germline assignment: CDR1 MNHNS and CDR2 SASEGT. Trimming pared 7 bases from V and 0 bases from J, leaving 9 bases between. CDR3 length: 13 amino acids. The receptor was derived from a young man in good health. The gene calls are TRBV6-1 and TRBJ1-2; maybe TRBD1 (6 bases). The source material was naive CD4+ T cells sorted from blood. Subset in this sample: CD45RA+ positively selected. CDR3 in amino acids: CASTDSSNYGYTF. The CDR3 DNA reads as TGTGCCAGCACGGACAGTTCTAACTATGGCTACACCTTC.